This TCR beta chain was identified in a study of blood T cell repertoires in COVID-19. Study context: Samples came from the United States, Italy and Spain, spanning acute and convalescent COVID-19. Sources were T cells, B-cell-depleted T cells, or PBMCs; the material itself was cDNA or gDNA.

In the authors' methods: Amplifying reference gene primers gave estimates of nucleated cell counts. Using immunoSEQ multiplex PCR, the repertoire was profiled, and TCRdb retains in-frame clones only, with some absent. Clone size and the V and J calls come from that table; the DNA yielded D and trimming. Of 200,000 to 300,000 clones listed, around nine tenths are singletons. Trimming took 5 bases from V and 4 from J; bases not matched to a gene: 10. Germline CDR1 and CDR2: SGHTA and FQGNSA. The CDR3 spans 15 residues. This chain links TRBV7-2 with TRBJ1-1; 7 bases line up with TRBD1. This TCR was recovered from a woman aged 40 to 49 who had recovered from COVID-19. Material for sequencing was peripheral blood. CDR3 loop: CASSRRDSRGTEAFF. For the CDR3, the DNA is TGTGCCAGCAGCCGCCGGGACAGCCGGGGCACTGAAGCTTTCTTT.